The subject of this entry is one T cell receptor beta chain. No antigen is known for it. The sample comes from a study of OX40 agonist ivuxolimab in advanced cancers. About the research overall: The study gave patients intravenous ivuxolimab at 0.01 to 10 mg/kg every 2 weeks. Prior anti-PD-1, anti-PD-L1 or anti-CTLA-4 therapy was allowed; less than 45% had some.

Only in-frame clones appear in the TCRdb table, and some are missing; sequencing was by immunoSEQ multiplex PCR. Among about 83,000 clones listed, about 81% were seen once. Germline V CDR1 and CDR2: MNHNY, SVGAGI (reference sequence). The CDR3 length is 13 residues. The ends were cut back, 3 bases at V and 2 bases at J, with 8 bases in the middle. Study-wide results and limits: Near-lowest levels of clonal expansion characterized partial responders at 0.1-3.0 mg/kg.

The genes are TRBV6-6 and TRBJ2-7; possibly TRBD1 for D (5 bases). Sequenced material: CD4+ or CD8+ T cells sorted from blood, taken in a trial of the OX40 agonist ivuxolimab. The TCR originated in an adult with an advanced solid tumor such as melanoma, head and neck, liver or kidney cancer. This CDR3 reads CASSYTGAYEQYF. The CDR3 nucleotides read TGTGCCAGCAGTTATACAGGAGCCTACGAGCAGTACTTC.